One sample yielded the 15 T cell receptor beta chains listed below, sequenced in a study of blood T cell repertoires in COVID-19. Method: immunoSEQ multiplex PCR; TCRdb's copy keeps in-frame clones and lacks some. The sample gives 170,000 or so clones, around 83% of which show up once; about 1.5% is in the top ten. The material sequenced was peripheral blood. The receptors shown here come from a human donor in a cohort sampled during active COVID-19.

The chain carries TRBV10-2 and TRBJ1-1; the match to TRBD1 covers 8 bases. Germline assignment: CDR1 WSHSY and CDR2 SAAADI. J lost 0 bases, V lost 6 bases, and 3 bases had no gene match. This CDR3 region has 14 residues. This chain's CDR3 is CASSQQGVNTEAFF. The CDR3 region has the DNA TGCGCCAGCAGCCAACAGGGGGTGAACACTGAAGCTTTCTTT.

V and J are TRBV11-2 and TRBJ1-6; 7 positions agree with TRBD1. After removal of 3 bases from V and 6 bases from J, the junction contained 11 bases not matched to a gene. The CDR3 is 17 amino acids. Germline V gene lookup returns CDR1 SGHAT and CDR2 FQNNGV. The CDR3: CASSFGPGQPSNSPLHF. CDR3 DNA sequence: TGTGCCAGCAGCTTTGGCCCGGGACAGCCTTCTAATTCACCCCTCCACTTT.

The table lists this clone with a few counts. The CDR3 loop is CASSPDSYGYTF. The CDR3, as DNA: TGTGCCAGCAGCCCCGACAGTTATGGCTACACCTTC. This chain connects TRBV5-4 to TRBJ1-2, with D possibly being TRBD1 (5 bases). CDR1 SGHNT and CDR2 YYREEE come from the germline V gene (reference sequence). This CDR3 contains 12 residues. Trimming left V 4 bases short and J 5 bases short, with 9 bases between.

The chain employs TRBV29-1 and TRBJ2-1; TRBD2 agrees at 11 bases. CDR3 length: 17 residues. Germline values: CDR1 SQVTM, CDR2 ANQGSEA. V shed 8 bases, J shed 0 bases, and the junction held 12 bases outside the gene matches. This CDR3 is CSTPLPTSGDSYNEQFF. As DNA, the CDR3 is TGCAGCACCCCCCTCCCGACTAGCGGGGACTCCTACAATGAGCAGTTCTTC.

The gene calls are TRBV9 and TRBJ1-1; perhaps TRBD1 as D (6 bases). The germline V gene encodes CDR1 SGDLS and CDR2 YYNGEE. The V end was cut by 3 bases, the J end by 1 base, with 13 bases between. The CDR3 spans 15 residues. DNA for the CDR3: TGTGCCAGCAGCGACCGACAGGAGAGGAACACTGAAGCTTTCTTT. This encodes CASSDRQERNTEAFF.

The chain joins TRBV18 to TRBJ1-5; D is unresolved. V was clipped by 9 bases and J by 5 bases, with 17 bases between them. CDR3 length: 14 amino acids. Per germline, CDR1 KGHSH and CDR2 LQKENI. The CDR3 reads CASSSTETYQPQHF. The CDR3 nucleotides are TGTGCCAGTTCAAGCACAGAGACCTATCAGCCCCAGCATTTT. The whole variable domain, filled in from reference TRBV18 and TRBJ1-5, reads NAGVMQNPRHLVRRRGQEARLRCSPMKGHSHVYWYRQLPEEGLKFMVYLQKENIIDESGMPKERFSAEFPKEGPSILRIQQVVRGDSAAYFCASSSTETYQPQHFGDGTRLSIL.

V and J are TRBV4-1 and TRBJ2-2; TRBD1 matches 7 bases. V was pared by 4 bases and J by 2 bases, with 7 bases of the junction left unmatched. CDR1 is MGHRA and CDR2 is YSYEKL in the germline V gene. The CDR3 has 16 amino acids. CDR3 in amino acids: CASSLTDRLNTGELFF. The CDR3 DNA reads as TGCGCCAGCAGCCTTACGGACAGGCTAAACACCGGGGAGCTGTTTTTT.

The chain recombines TRBV18 with TRBJ2-7, with D uncertain. Trimming stripped 3 bases from V and 2 bases from J, with 11 bases between. CDR1 is KGHSH and CDR2 is LQKENI in the germline V gene. The CDR3 extends over 14 amino acids. CDR3 sequence reads: CASSPPADTYEQYF. The CDR3 coding sequence is TGTGCCAGCTCACCGCCCGCGGATACCTACGAGCAGTACTTC.

This clone was detected only once. The chain links TRBV10-3 to TRBJ2-7; tentatively, D is TRBD1 (6 bases). Germline V lookup: CDR1 ENHRY, CDR2 SYGVKD. V lost 8 bases and J lost 3, with 14 bases in between. The CDR3 spans 13 residues. CDR3 nucleotide sequence: TGTGCCATCCAGCGGACAGATAACTACGAGCAGTACTTC. Protein: CAIQRTDNYEQYF.

This clone was observed a single time. The V gene is TRBV7-2, the J gene TRBJ2-7, with 8 bases lining up with TRBD2. CDR1 and CDR2 (germline): SGHTA, FQGNSA. The CDR3 contains 15 residues. With 4 bases clipped from V and 4 bases from J, the junction kept 9 bases outside the gene matches. The CDR3 nucleotides are TGTGCCAGCAGCTCCTCAACGGGGGGGCCGTACGAGCAGTACTTC. It specifies CASSSSTGGPYEQYF.

The chain links TRBV7-9 to TRBJ2-1; 8 positions agree with TRBD2. CDR3 size: 15 residues. Germline assignment: CDR1 SEHNR and CDR2 FQNEAQ (reference sequence). V trimming: 5 bases; J trimming: 4 bases; junction bases outside the gene matches: 7. CDR3 in amino acids: CASSPQRGQYNEQFF. The CDR3 bases are TGTGCCAGCAGCCCCCAGCGGGGGCAATACAATGAGCAGTTCTTC.

This clone was detected once. The chain combines TRBV27 with TRBJ2-7; the D gene is possibly TRBD1 (5 bases). There are 14 residues in the CDR3. Per the germline V gene, CDR1 is MNHEY and CDR2 is SMNVEV (reference sequence). V was trimmed by 0 bases and J by 3 bases, leaving 9 bases between them. The CDR3 protein is CASSLSQVRYEQYF. As DNA, the CDR3 is TGTGCCAGCAGTTTATCACAGGTGCGCTACGAGCAGTACTTC.

The V gene is TRBV9, the J gene TRBJ1-1; D gene ambiguous. The CDR3 contains 14 residues. The V end lost 4 bases, the J end lost 3 bases, and 13 bases lay between the germline ends. CDR1 and CDR2 from the germline V gene are SGDLS and YYNGEE. Here the CDR3 reads CASSLRTGDTEAFF. The DNA for the CDR3 is TGTGCCAGCAGCCTTCGGACTGGGGACACTGAAGCTTTCTTT. The full variable domain, its missing parts supplied by reference TRBV9 and TRBJ1-1, is DSGVTQTPKHLITATGQRVTLRCSPRSGDLSVYWYQQSLDQGLQFLIQYYNGEERAKGNILERFSAQQFPDLHSELNLSSLELGDSALYFCASSLRTGDTEAFFGQGTRLTVV.

The V and J genes are TRBV7-3 and TRBJ2-1; TRBD1 is a possible D gene (8 bases). In germline, CDR1 is SGHTA, CDR2 FQGTGA. With 5 bases removed from V and 7 bases from J, the gap between germline ends came to 15 bases. The CDR3 runs 14 residues. This chain's CDR3 is CASSLGQGGNEQFF. In nucleotides, the CDR3 is TGTGCCAGCAGCCTCGGACAGGGAGGGAATGAGCAGTTCTTC.

This rearrangement joins TRBV5-4 to TRBJ2-7; 11 nucleotides line up with TRBD1. Germline V gives CDR1 SGHNT, CDR2 YYREEE (reference sequence). This CDR3 region has 15 residues. Trimming removed 4 bases from V and 2 bases from J; junction bases left unmatched: 5. CDR3 bases: TGTGCCAGCAGCCAACGGACAGGGGGCCCCTACGAGCAGTACTTC. This encodes CASSQRTGGPYEQYF.